These 30 T cell receptor beta chains were sequenced from one sample in a study of T cell repertoires in cytomegalovirus infection. Using its own MiXCR run on the reads, TCRdb lists one record per CDR3 protein. This sample has about 260,000 distinct CDR3 sequences, with approximately 9% found just once. The sequenced sample consisted of PBMCs. These receptors were taken from a human donor in good health (CMV status not recorded). Some clones in this sample may be carry-over from other donors' samples.

This clonotype was detected ten times or more. This sequence joins TRBV4-2 and TRBJ1-1; no firm D call. V lost 4 bases and J 2 bases, leaving 14 bases between the germline ends. Germline assignment: CDR1 LGHNA and CDR2 YNFKEQ. The CDR3 runs 15 residues. The CDR3 region is CASSLSGKGNTEAFF. The CDR3 region has the DNA TGTGCCAGCAGCCTCTCCGGGAAGGGAAACACTGAAGCTTTCTTT.

This clonotype showed up many times. The chain joins TRBV7-2 to TRBJ2-7; tentative D call: TRBD1 (6 bases). The CDR3 length is 13 residues. V was clipped by 0 bases and J by 6 bases, with 9 bases between them. Germline assignment: CDR1 SGHTA and CDR2 FQGNSA. The CDR3 nucleotides read TGTGCCAGCAGCTTAGCCAGGGGTAGCGAGCAGTACTTC. Translated, it gives CASSLARGSEQYF.

This clonotype was counted at least ten times. The V gene is TRBV7-2, the J gene TRBJ2-2, with a tentative D call TRBD2 (7 bases). The CDR3 spans 14 residues. From germline, CDR1 is SGHTA and CDR2 FQGNSA. Trimming took 6 bases from V and 7 from J, leaving 15 bases between them. This CDR3 is CASRNWGGDGELFF. In DNA form, the CDR3 reads TGTGCCAGCAGGAATTGGGGGGGCGACGGGGAGCTGTTTTTT.

V usage is TRBV7-8 and J usage is TRBJ1-5; D is ambiguous. Deletions cut 5 bases from V and 0 bases from J, with 8 bases between. Germline V gene data show CDR1 as SGHVS and CDR2 as FQNEAQ. The CDR3 is made up of 14 amino acids. Here the CDR3 reads CASSRYNSNQPQHF. The CDR3 nucleotides are TGTGCCAGCAGCCGTTACAATAGCAATCAGCCCCAGCATTTT. The full variable domain, with the rest looked up from reference TRBV7-8 and TRBJ1-5, is GAGVSQSPRYKVAKRGQDVALRCDPISGHVSLFWYQQALGQGPEFLTYFQNEAQLDKSGLPSDRFFAERPEGSVSTLKIQRTQQEDSAVYLCASSRYNSNQPQHFGDGTRLSIL.

In its sample, this clonotype was seen a few times. This chain uses TRBV3-1 with TRBJ2-7, with 8 bases identical to TRBD1. Per germline, CDR1 LGHDT and CDR2 YNNKEL (reference sequence). The CDR3 extends over 15 amino acids. The ends lost 4 bases at V and 0 bases at J; junction bases unmatched: 5. CDR3 sequence: CASSRPGQVSYEQYF. The CDR3 DNA reads as TGTGCCAGCAGCCGACCGGGACAGGTCTCCTACGAGCAGTACTTC.

This clonotype was detected many times. The rearrangement uses TRBV7-2 and TRBJ2-5, with TRBD1 matching over 12 bases. The V segment lost 3 bases and the J segment 4 bases; nucleotides outside the gene matches: 3. Germline CDR1 is SGHTA and CDR2 is FQGNSA. CDR3 length: 15 residues. The CDR3 loop is CASSFGDRGPETQYF. The CDR3 bases are TGTGCCAGCAGCTTCGGGGACAGGGGGCCAGAGACCCAGTACTTC.

This clonotype has a count of ten or more. The chain has TRBV7-6 and TRBJ2-3; unclear D gene. V was clipped by 0 bases and J by 1 base, with 8 bases between them. This CDR3 comprises 15 residues. Germline V gives CDR1 SGHVS, CDR2 FNYEAQ. This CDR3 reads CASSLAGRRTDTQYF. In DNA, the CDR3 is TGTGCCAGCAGCTTAGCTGGCAGGCGCACAGATACGCAGTATTTT.

At least ten counts were recorded for this clonotype. V gene TRBV5-4 combines with J gene TRBJ1-3, with D maybe TRBD1 (6 bases). The germline V gene encodes CDR1 SGHNT and CDR2 YYREEE (reference sequence). The CDR3 is 17 residues long. Trimming cost V 4 bases and J 0 bases, with 17 bases left between them. The CDR3 coding sequence is TGTGCCAGCAGCGGGGCGACAGGCGCCTACTCTGGAAACACCATATATTTT. It codes for CASSGATGAYSGNTIYF. Based on the CDR3 plus reference TRBV5-4 and TRBJ1-3, the full variable domain is ETGVTQSPTHLIKTRGQQVTLRCSSQSGHNTVSWYQQALGQGPQFIFQYYREEENGRGNFPPRFSGLQFPNYSSELNVNALELDDSALYLCASSGATGAYSGNTIYFGEGSWLTVV.

This clonotype was seen at least ten times. In nucleotides, the CDR3 is TGTGCCAGCAGCCCTGGGGGGGGGGACAATCAGCCCCAGCATTTT. It translates to CASSPGGGDNQPQHF. The chain links TRBV7-2 to TRBJ1-5, with a tentative D call TRBD1 (5 bases). This CDR3 comprises 15 residues. Germline values: CDR1 SGHTA, CDR2 FQGNSA. Trimming cost V 5 bases and J 3 bases, with 14 bases left between them.

This clonotype has a count of ten or more. This chain uses TRBV7-6 with TRBJ2-1; D tentatively reads TRBD1 or TRBD2 (5 bases each). Per the germline V gene, CDR1 is SGHVS and CDR2 is FNYEAQ. The CDR3 totals 15 residues. The ends were cut back, 2 bases at V and 9 bases at J, with 17 bases in the middle. Written as DNA, the CDR3 is TGTGCCAGCAGCTTAACGTTCCGCCCTGGGGGTGAGCAGTTCTTC. Translated, it gives CASSLTFRPGGEQFF.

The chain has TRBV18 and TRBJ1-1; D uncertain. The CDR3 is 12 amino acids. Germline V CDR1 and CDR2: KGHSH, LQKENI. V dropped 6 bases and J dropped 3 bases, with 8 bases sitting between them. The CDR3 DNA reads TGTGCCAGCTCCCTCCGACACACTGAAGCTTTCTTT. As protein: CASSLRHTEAFF. Drawing the rest from reference TRBV18 and TRBJ1-1, the complete variable domain is NAGVMQNPRHLVRRRGQEARLRCSPMKGHSHVYWYRQLPEEGLKFMVYLQKENIIDESGMPKERFSAEFPKEGPSILRIQQVVRGDSAAYFCASSLRHTEAFFGQGTRLTVV.

This clonotype was observed at least ten times. The rearrangement joins TRBV7-8 to TRBJ2-2, with 9 bases identical to TRBD1. The J segment lost 4 bases and the V segment lost 3 bases, leaving 9 bases of the junction unmatched. This CDR3 contains 17 residues. The germline gives CDR1 SGHVS, CDR2 FQNEAQ. The CDR3 protein is CASSFLQGAERTGELFF. The CDR3 DNA reads TGTGCCAGCAGCTTCCTACAGGGGGCTGAACGCACCGGGGAGCTGTTTTTT.

This chain joins TRBV19 and TRBJ1-5, with a possible D match to TRBD1 (6 bases). CDR1 is LNHDA, CDR2 SQIVND, per germline (reference sequence). This CDR3 has 13 amino acids. V lost 10 bases and J lost 11, with 21 bases in between. The CDR3 DNA reads as TGTGCCATCGCCCACGGGGGGGGGGCGACCCAGCATTTT. The encoded protein is CAIAHGGGATQHF.

At least ten counts were recorded for this clonotype. The chain links TRBV5-6 to TRBJ1-2, with D possibly TRBD1 on 6 matching bases. The germline V gene has CDR1 SGHDT and CDR2 YYEEEE. V shed 4 bases and J shed 8 bases, with 15 bases lying between them. The CDR3 runs 13 residues. The CDR3 spells CASSDGQYRGYTF. CDR3 bases: TGTGCCAGCAGCGACGGACAGTATCGGGGCTACACCTTC.

This clonotype has at least ten counts. V gene TRBV5-6 combines with J gene TRBJ1-1, with D unresolved. The CDR3 totals 13 residues. V was clipped by 0 bases and J by 4 bases, with 7 bases between them. Germline CDR1 and CDR2: SGHDT and YYEEEE. The DNA of the CDR3 is TGTGCCAGCAGCTTGGTAGGGTCCACTGAAGCTTTCTTT. Protein sequence: CASSLVGSTEAFF.

This chain uses TRBV19 with TRBJ1-5; D gene uncertain. CDR1 LNHDA and CDR2 SQIVND come from the germline V gene (reference sequence). The CDR3 is 15 amino acids. V was trimmed by 6 bases and J by 3 bases, leaving 15 bases between them. The CDR3 sequence is CASSRGIVNNQPQHF. In DNA, the CDR3 is TGTGCCAGTAGCCGTGGGATAGTCAACAATCAGCCCCAGCATTTT. Supplemented by reference TRBV19 and TRBJ1-5, the full variable domain reads DGGITQSPKYLFRKEGQNVTLSCEQNLNHDAMYWYRQDPGQGLRLIYYSQIVNDFQKGDIAEGYSVSREKKESFPLTVTSAQKNPTAFYLCASSRGIVNNQPQHFGDGTRLSIL.

The chain has TRBV5-1 and TRBJ1-4; D ambiguous. Germline CDR1 is SGHRS and CDR2 is YFSETQ. This CDR3 contains 15 residues. V was shortened by 2 bases and J by 1 base, with 9 bases between the two germline ends. The CDR3 spells CASSFNAGTNEKLFF. The DNA for the CDR3 is TGCGCCAGCAGCTTCAATGCAGGAACTAATGAAAAACTGTTTTTT. Combining the CDR3 with reference TRBV5-1 and TRBJ1-4 gives the whole variable domain KAGVTQTPRYLIKTRGQQVTLSCSPISGHRSVSWYQQTPGQGLQFLFEYFSETQRNKGNFPGRFSGRQFSNSRSEMNVSTLELGDSALYLCASSFNAGTNEKLFFGSGTQLSVL.

This clonotype appeared a few times. The genes are TRBV7-9 and TRBJ2-1; no definite D call. CDR1 is SEHNR and CDR2 is FQNEAQ in the germline V gene (reference sequence). Between the trimmed V and J ends, which lost 6 bases and 5 bases, there was a span of 11 bases. The CDR3 totals 13 residues. The DNA for the CDR3 is TGTGCCAGCAGGTTGGTAGGGCACAATGAGCAGTTCTTC. It translates to CASRLVGHNEQFF.

This clonotype was found many times. V gene TRBV7-2 combines with J gene TRBJ1-2; 8 positions match TRBD1. The germline gives CDR1 SGHTA, CDR2 FQGNSA. There are 13 residues in the CDR3. V lost 4 bases to trimming and J lost 8 bases; unmatched junction nucleotides: 6. The CDR3 protein is CASSSDRASGYTF. As DNA, the CDR3 is TGTGCCAGCAGCTCGGACAGGGCGAGCGGCTACACCTTC.

V is TRBV20-1 and J is TRBJ2-3, with 12 bases lining up with TRBD2. The germline V gene has CDR1 DFQATT and CDR2 SNEGSKA (reference sequence). With V trimmed by 3 bases and J by 4 bases, 11 bases remained unmatched. The CDR3 loop spans 17 amino acids. The CDR3 sequence is CSARGGLTSGSPDTQYF. The CDR3 DNA follows: TGCAGTGCTAGGGGGGGTTTGACTAGCGGGAGTCCAGATACGCAGTATTTT.

This clonotype was found a few times. The rearrangement joins TRBV4-3 to TRBJ2-7; a weak D match, TRBD1 (5 bases). This CDR3 is 14 amino acids long. In germline, CDR1 is LGHNA, CDR2 YSLEER. Trimming stripped 1 base from V and 4 bases from J, with 11 bases between. CDR3 residues: CASSQGAGPYEQYF. The CDR3 DNA follows: TGCGCCAGCAGCCAAGGGGCAGGGCCTTACGAGCAGTACTTC.

This clonotype was recorded many times. This chain joins TRBV20-1 and TRBJ2-4, with unresolved D. CDR3 size: 14 residues. CDR1 is DFQATT and CDR2 is SNEGSKA in the germline V gene (reference sequence). Trimming took off 5 bases at V and 8 bases at J, with 19 bases between the two ends. The CDR3 protein is CSAATSWTTDIQYF. CDR3 nucleotides: TGCAGTGCTGCCACCTCTTGGACGACCGACATTCAGTACTTC.

The rearrangement links TRBV19 to TRBJ2-5, with 11 nucleotides matching TRBD1. V was clipped by 5 bases and J by 4 bases; unmatched bases: 9. Looked up from germline, CDR1 is LNHDA and CDR2 is SQIVND (reference sequence). The CDR3 loop spans 16 amino acids. CDR3 loop: CASSSGQGARRETQYF. Written as DNA, the CDR3 is TGTGCCAGTAGTTCCGGACAGGGGGCTAGGAGAGAGACCCAGTACTTC.

This chain joins TRBV5-1 and TRBJ1-1; D gene uncertain. From germline, CDR1 is SGHRS and CDR2 YFSETQ. The V end was cut by 2 bases, the J end by 1 base, with 9 bases between. The CDR3 consists of 14 residues. CDR3 sequence reads: CASSFRETNTEAFF. DNA of the CDR3: TGCGCCAGCAGCTTTAGGGAAACGAACACTGAAGCTTTCTTT. Supplemented by reference TRBV5-1 and TRBJ1-1, the full variable domain reads KAGVTQTPRYLIKTRGQQVTLSCSPISGHRSVSWYQQTPGQGLQFLFEYFSETQRNKGNFPGRFSGRQFSNSRSEMNVSTLELGDSALYLCASSFRETNTEAFFGQGTRLTVV.

This clonotype appeared many times. The V call is TRBV6-1, the J call TRBJ2-5, with D perhaps matching TRBD1 (5 bases). The germline gives CDR1 MNHNS, CDR2 SASEGT. The CDR3 is made up of 13 amino acids. V gave up 4 bases and J gave up 3 bases, with 9 bases separating them. CDR3 sequence reads: CASSVGHEETQYF. The DNA for the CDR3 is TGTGCCAGCAGTGTTGGACACGAAGAGACCCAGTACTTC.

At least ten counts were recorded for this clonotype. The rearrangement links TRBV5-6 to TRBJ1-2; 8 bases line up with TRBD1. After removal of 4 bases from V and 7 bases from J, the junction contained 9 bases not matched to a gene. CDR3 length: 14 residues. Germline V gene sequence: CDR1 SGHDT, CDR2 YYEEEE. The CDR3, as DNA: TGTGCCAGCAGCGCCGGACAGGGTTGGACTGGCTACACCTTC. This gives the protein CASSAGQGWTGYTF.

This clonotype was picked up many times. The rearrangement uses TRBV20-1 and TRBJ2-3; D remains unclear. Germline V gene sequence: CDR1 DFQATT, CDR2 SNEGSKA (reference sequence). V was pared by 6 bases and J by 4 bases, with 11 bases between. This CDR3 spans 12 amino acids. As DNA, the CDR3 is TGCAGTGCCATACAACGCGCAGATACGCAGTATTTT. It is translated as CSAIQRADTQYF.

This clonotype was observed many times. The chain combines TRBV6-6 with TRBJ2-7; D remains unclear. Germline CDR1 reads MNHNY; CDR2 reads SVGAGI (reference sequence). The CDR3 runs to 14 residues. V lost 6 bases, J lost 0 bases, and 12 bases lay in between. The CDR3 spells CASRAESFSYEQYF. As DNA, the CDR3 is TGTGCCAGCAGAGCAGAATCGTTCTCCTACGAGCAGTACTTC.

This clonotype came up many times. The V gene is TRBV12-3 or TRBV12-4, the J gene TRBJ1-2, with D hard to call. The V end lost 6 bases, the J end lost 3 bases, and 8 bases lay between the germline ends. There are 12 residues in the CDR3. The CDR3: CASRSGHYGYTF. CDR3 in DNA: TGTGCCAGCAGATCCGGACACTATGGCTACACCTTC.

This clonotype was detected ten times or more. This rearrangement joins TRBV7-2 to TRBJ1-2; 8 bases line up with TRBD1. The CDR3 sequence is 17 residues long. J gave up 6 bases and V 4 bases, and 16 bases lay outside the gene matches. CDR1 is SGHTA, CDR2 FQGNSA, per germline. The CDR3 DNA reads TGTGCCAGCAGCTCCCGGGGGGCAGGGGGCTATCAGAATGGCTACACCTTC. Encoded protein: CASSSRGAGGYQNGYTF.